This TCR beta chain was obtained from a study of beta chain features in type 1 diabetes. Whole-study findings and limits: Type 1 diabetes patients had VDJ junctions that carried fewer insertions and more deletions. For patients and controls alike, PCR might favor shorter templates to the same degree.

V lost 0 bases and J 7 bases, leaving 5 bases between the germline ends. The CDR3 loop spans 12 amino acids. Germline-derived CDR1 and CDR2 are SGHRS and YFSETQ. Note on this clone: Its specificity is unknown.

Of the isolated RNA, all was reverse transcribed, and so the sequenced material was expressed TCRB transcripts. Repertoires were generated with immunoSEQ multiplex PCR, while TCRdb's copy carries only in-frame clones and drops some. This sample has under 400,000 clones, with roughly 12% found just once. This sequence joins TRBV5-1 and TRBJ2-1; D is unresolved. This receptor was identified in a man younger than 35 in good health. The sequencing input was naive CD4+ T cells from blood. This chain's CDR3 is CASSLEQNEQFF. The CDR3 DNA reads TGCGCCAGCAGCTTGGAGCAAAATGAGCAGTTCTTC.